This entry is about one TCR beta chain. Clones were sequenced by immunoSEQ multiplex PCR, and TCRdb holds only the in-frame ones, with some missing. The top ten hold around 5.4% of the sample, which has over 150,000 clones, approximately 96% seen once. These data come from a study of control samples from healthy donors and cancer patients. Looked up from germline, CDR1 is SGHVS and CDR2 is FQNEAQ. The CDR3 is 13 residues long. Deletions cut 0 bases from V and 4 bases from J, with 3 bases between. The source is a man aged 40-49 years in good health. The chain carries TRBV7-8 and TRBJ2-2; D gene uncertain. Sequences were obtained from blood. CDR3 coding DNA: TGTGCCAGCAGCTTAGCGAGCACCGGGGAGCTGTTTTTT. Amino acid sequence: CASSLASTGELFF.